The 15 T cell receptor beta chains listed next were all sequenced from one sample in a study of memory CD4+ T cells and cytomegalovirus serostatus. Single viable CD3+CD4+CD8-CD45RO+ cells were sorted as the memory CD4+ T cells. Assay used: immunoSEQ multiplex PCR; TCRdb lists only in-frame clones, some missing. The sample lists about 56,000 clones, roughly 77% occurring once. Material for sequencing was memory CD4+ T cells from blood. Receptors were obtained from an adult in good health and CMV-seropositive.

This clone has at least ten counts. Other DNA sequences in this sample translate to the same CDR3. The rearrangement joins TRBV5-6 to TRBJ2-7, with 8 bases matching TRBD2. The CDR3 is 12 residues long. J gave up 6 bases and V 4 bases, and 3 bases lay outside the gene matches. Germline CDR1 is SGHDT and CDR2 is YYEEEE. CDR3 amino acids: CASSHTSGEQYV. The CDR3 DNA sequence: TGTGCCAGCAGCCATACTAGCGGCGAGCAGTACGTC.

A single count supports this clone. The CDR3, as DNA: TGTGCCAGCAGCTTCTGGGCCCCGGGGGGAAATGAGCAGTTCTTC. Encoded protein: CASSFWAPGGNEQFF. The chain joins TRBV5-4 to TRBJ2-1; TRBD2 aligns across 7 bases. With 2 bases clipped from V and 7 bases from J, the junction kept 9 bases outside the gene matches. This CDR3 comprises 15 residues. The V gene's germline CDR1 is SGHNT and CDR2 YYREEE (reference sequence).

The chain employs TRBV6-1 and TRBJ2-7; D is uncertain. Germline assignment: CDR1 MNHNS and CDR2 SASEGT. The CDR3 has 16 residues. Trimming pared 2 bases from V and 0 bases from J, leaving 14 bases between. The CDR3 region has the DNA TGTGCCAGCAGTGAATCCCCGTCCCAGAGCTCCTACGAGCAGTACTTC. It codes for CASSESPSQSSYEQYF.

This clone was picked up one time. For the CDR3, the DNA is TGTGCCACCTCTAGGGTGGCAAACTATGGCTACACCTTC. It is translated as CATSRVANYGYTF. The J gene is TRBJ1-2, the V gene TRBV6-6; D is uncertain. CDR1 and CDR2 (germline): MNHNY, SVGAGI (reference sequence). The V and J ends lost 10 bases and 2 bases respectively, with 14 bases between them. This CDR3 has 13 amino acids.

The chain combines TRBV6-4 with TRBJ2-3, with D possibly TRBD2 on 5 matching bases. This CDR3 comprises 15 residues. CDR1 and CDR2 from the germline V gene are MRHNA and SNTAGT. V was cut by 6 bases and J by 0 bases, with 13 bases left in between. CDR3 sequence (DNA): TGTGCCAGCAGCCCAACTAGTCGGAGCACAGATACGCAGTATTTT. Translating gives CASSPTSRSTDTQYF.

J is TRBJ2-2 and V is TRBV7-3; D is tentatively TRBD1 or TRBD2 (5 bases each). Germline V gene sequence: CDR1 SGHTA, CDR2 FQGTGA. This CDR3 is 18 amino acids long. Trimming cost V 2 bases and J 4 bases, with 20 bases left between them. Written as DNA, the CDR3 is TGTGCCAGCAGCTTACGAACGGGGCAGGGAAGCCGCACCGGGGAGCTGTTTTTT. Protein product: CASSLRTGQGSRTGELFF.

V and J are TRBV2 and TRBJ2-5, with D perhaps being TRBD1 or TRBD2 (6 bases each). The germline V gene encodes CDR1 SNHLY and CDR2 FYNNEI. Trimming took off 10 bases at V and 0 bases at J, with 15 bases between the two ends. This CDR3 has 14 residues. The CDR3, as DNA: TGTGCCACCACGGAGGGGGGAAACCAAGAGACCCAGTACTTC. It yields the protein CATTEGGNQETQYF.

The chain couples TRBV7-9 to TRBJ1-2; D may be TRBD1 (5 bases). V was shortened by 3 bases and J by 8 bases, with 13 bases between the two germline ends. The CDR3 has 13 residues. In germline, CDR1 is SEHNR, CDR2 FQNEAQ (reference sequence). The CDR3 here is CASSFLREGGYTF. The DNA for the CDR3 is TGTGCCAGCAGCTTTCTCAGGGAGGGCGGCTACACCTTC.

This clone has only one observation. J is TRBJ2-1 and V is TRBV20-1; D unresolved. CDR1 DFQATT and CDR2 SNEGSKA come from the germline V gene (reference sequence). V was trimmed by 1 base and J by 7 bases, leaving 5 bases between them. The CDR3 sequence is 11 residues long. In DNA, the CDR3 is TGCAGTGCTAGAGTCCAAAATGAGCAGTTCTTC. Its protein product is CSARVQNEQFF.

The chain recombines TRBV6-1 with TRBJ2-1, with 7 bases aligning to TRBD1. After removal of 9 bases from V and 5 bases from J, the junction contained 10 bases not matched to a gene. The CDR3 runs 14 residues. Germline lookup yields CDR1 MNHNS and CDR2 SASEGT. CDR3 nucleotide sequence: TGTGCCAGTGGAGGTAGGGGGCGGAACAATGAGCAGTTCTTC. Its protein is CASGGRGRNNEQFF.

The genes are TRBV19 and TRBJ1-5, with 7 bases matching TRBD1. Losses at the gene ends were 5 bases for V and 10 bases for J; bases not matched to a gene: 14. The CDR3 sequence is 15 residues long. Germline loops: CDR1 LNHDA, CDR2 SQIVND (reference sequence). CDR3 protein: CASSQDRAPRSPQHF. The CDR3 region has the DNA TGTGCCAGTAGTCAAGACAGGGCCCCTCGGTCACCCCAGCATTTT.

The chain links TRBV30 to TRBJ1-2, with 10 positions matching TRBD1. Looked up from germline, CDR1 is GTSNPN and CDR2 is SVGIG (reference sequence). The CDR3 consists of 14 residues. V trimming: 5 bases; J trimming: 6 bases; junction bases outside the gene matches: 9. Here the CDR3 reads CAWDLTGGSNGYTF. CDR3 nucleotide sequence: TGTGCCTGGGATTTGACAGGGGGCAGCAATGGCTACACCTTC.

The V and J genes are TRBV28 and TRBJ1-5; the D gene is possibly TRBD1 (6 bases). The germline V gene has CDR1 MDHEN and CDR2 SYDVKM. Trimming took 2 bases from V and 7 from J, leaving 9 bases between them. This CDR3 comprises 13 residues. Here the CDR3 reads CASSLQGFQPQHF. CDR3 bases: TGTGCCAGCAGTTTACAGGGGTTCCAGCCCCAGCATTTT.

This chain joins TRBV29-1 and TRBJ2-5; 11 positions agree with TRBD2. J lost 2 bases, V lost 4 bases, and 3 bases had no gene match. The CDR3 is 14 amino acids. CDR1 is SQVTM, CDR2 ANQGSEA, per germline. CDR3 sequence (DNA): TGCAGCGTTGGGCTAGCGGGAGGACAAGAGACCCAGTACTTC. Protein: CSVGLAGGQETQYF.

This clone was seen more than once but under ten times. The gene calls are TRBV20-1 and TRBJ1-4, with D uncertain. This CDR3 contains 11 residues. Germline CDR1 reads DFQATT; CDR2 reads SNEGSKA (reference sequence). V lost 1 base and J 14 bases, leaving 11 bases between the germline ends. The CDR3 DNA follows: TGCAGTGCTAGAGCTGACACTAGGCTGTTTTTT. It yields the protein CSARADTRLFF.